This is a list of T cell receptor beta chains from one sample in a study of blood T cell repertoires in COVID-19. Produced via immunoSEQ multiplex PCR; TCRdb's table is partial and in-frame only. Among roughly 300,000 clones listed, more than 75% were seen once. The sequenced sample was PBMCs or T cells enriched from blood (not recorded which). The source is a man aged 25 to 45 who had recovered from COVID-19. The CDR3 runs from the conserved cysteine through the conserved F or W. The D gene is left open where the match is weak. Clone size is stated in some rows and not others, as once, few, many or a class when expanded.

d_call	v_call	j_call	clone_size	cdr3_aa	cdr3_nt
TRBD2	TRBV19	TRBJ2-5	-	CASSIVSGAETQYF	TGTGCCAGTAGTATAGTTAGCGGGGCGGAGACCCAGTACTTC
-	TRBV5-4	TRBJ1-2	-	CASSRRDPLGYGYTF	TGTGCCAGCAGCCGGCGGGACCCCTTGGGCTATGGCTACACCTTC
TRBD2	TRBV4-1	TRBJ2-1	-	CASSHDGTSGRNEQFF	TGCGCCAGCAGCCATGATGGGACTAGCGGGAGAAATGAGCAGTTCTTC
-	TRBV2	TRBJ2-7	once	CASSALPSSGVEQYF	TGTGCCAGCAGTGCCCTCCCCTCGTCGGGAGTCGAGCAGTACTTC
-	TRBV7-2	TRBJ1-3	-	CASSLGGGYSGNTIYF	TGTGCCAGCAGCTTAGGCGGCGGCTACTCTGGAAACACCATATATTTT
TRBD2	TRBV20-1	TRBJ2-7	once	CSASKKGLAGTEQYF	TGCAGTGCTAGTAAGAAGGGGCTAGCGGGAACCGAGCAGTACTTC
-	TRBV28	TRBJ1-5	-	CATLVGGQWSQPQHF	TGTGCCACCCTGGTCGGGGGGCAGTGGAGTCAGCCCCAGCATTTT
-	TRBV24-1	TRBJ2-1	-	CATSANRNNEQFF	TGTGCCACCAGTGCCAACAGGAACAATGAGCAGTTCTTC
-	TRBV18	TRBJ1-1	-	CASSLRDLNTEAFF	TGTGCCAGCTCACTTCGTGACTTGAACACTGAAGCTTTCTTT
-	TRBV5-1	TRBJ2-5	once	CASSLTAEQETQYF	TGCGCCAGCAGCTTGACAGCCGAGCAAGAGACCCAGTACTTC
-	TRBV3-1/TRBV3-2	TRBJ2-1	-	CASSLRRDSYNEQFF	TGTGCCAGCAGCCTCCGCCGGGACTCGTACAATGAGCAGTTCTTC
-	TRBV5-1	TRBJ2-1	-	CASSLGGPDSYNEQFF	TGCGCCAGCAGCTTGGGAGGTCCGGACTCCTACAATGAGCAGTTCTTC
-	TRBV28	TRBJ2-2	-	CASSSNDYAGELFF	TGTGCCAGCAGTTCGAATGACTACGCGGGGGAGCTGTTTTTT
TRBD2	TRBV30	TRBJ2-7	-	CAWSVAGGGYEQYF	TGTGCCTGGAGTGTAGCGGGAGGAGGCTACGAGCAGTACTTC
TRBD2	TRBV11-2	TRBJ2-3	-	CASSPSRGGPDTQYF	TGTGCCAGCAGCCCTTCACGGGGGGGGCCGGATACGCAGTATTTT
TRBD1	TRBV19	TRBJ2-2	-	CASSSGTGGTGELFF	TGTGCCAGTAGCTCCGGGACAGGAGGCACCGGGGAGCTGTTTTTT
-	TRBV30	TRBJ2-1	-	CAWRGAGANNEQFF	TGTGCCTGGAGAGGGGCAGGAGCTAACAATGAGCAGTTCTTC
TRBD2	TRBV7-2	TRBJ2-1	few	CASSLWREGNEQFF	TGTGCCAGCAGCCTGTGGCGGGAGGGTAATGAGCAGTTCTTC
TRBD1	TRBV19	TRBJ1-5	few	CASSMGQTQGPQHF	TGTGCCAGTAGTATGGGACAGACACAAGGGCCCCAGCATTTT
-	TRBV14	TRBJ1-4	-	CASSTQLGEKLFF	TGTGCCAGCAGCACCCAACTCGGGGAAAAACTGTTTTTT
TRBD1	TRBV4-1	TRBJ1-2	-	CASSILQGTKGYTF	TGCGCCAGCAGCATACTACAGGGGACCAAAGGCTACACCTTC
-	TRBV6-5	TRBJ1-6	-	CASRPQPPTNSPLHF	TGTGCCAGCAGACCGCAGCCTCCGACAAATTCACCCCTCCACTTT
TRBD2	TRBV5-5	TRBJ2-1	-	CASSREWEGMAYNEQFF	TGTGCCAGCAGCCGGGAATGGGAGGGTATGGCCTACAATGAGCAGTTCTTC
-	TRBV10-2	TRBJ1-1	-	CASSFGGPNTEAFF	TGCGCCAGCAGCTTCGGGGGGCCGAACACTGAAGCTTTCTTT